This T cell receptor beta chain appears in the sequencing data of a study of T cell responses to AZD1222 COVID-19 vaccine. A note on this clone: The antigen remains unidentified.

Timing groups of about 4 and about 12 weeks for second doses were pooled. Overall study results and limits: Sampling that yielded the repertoires occurred only after the peak T cell response.

Clones were read by immunoSEQ multiplex PCR, and TCRdb kept only the in-frame ones, dropping some. The repertoire holds over 80,000 clones, with roughly nine tenths as singletons. Sequenced material: peripheral blood, taken 28 days after the second AZD1222 dose. The receptor was derived from an adult who received the AZD1222 COVID-19 vaccine.

The CDR3 loop is CASRPGGGSYEQYF. The CDR3 nucleotides read TGCGCCAGCAGGCCCGGGGGGGGCAGCTACGAGCAGTACTTC. The V and J genes are TRBV10-2 and TRBJ2-7; 8 bases are a match to TRBD2. Germline V gene lookup returns CDR1 WSHSY and CDR2 SAAADI. This CDR3 has 14 residues. V shed 6 bases, J shed 3 bases, and the junction held 7 bases outside the gene matches.